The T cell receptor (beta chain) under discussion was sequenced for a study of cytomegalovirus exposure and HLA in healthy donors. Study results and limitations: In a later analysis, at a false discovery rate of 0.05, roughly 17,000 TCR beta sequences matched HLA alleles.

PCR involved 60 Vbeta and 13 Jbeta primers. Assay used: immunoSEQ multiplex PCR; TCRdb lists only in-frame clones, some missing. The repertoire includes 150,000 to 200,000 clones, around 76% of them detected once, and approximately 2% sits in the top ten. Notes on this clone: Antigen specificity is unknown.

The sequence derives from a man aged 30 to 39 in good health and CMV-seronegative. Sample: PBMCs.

The CDR3 region has the DNA TGTGCCAGCAGCAGGCAGAACAGGGGGCGGTGGAACATTCAGTACTTC. Its protein product is CASSRQNRGRWNIQYF. V usage is TRBV21-1 and J usage is TRBJ2-4; the table assigns TRBD1, which was not confirmed against the DNA. TRBV21-1 is reported as a pseudogene. The CDR3 has 16 amino acids.